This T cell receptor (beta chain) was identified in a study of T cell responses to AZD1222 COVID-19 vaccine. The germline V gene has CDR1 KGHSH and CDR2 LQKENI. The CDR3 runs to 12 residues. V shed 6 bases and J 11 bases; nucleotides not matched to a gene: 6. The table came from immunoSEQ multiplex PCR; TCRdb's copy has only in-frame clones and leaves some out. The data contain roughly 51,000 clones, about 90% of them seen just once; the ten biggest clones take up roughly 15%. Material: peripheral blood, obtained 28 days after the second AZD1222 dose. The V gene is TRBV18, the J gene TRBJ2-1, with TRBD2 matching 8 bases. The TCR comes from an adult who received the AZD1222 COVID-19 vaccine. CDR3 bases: TGTGCCAGCTCGCCGAGCGGGGGCCAGCAGTTCTTC. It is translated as CASSPSGGQQFF.